What follows are 29 T cell receptor beta chains derived from one specimen sequenced in a study of cytomegalovirus exposure and HLA in healthy donors. This PCR relied on a set of 60 Vbeta primers and 13 Jbeta primers. Here immunoSEQ multiplex PCR was the method, and the copy in TCRdb shows in-frame clones only, minus some. The data show roughly 120,000 clones, around a tenth seen once. Source material: PBMCs. All receptors come from a man between 25 and 39 years old in good health and CMV-seronegative.

This clone turned up a few times. This chain uses TRBV29-1 with TRBJ2-3; a weak D match, TRBD2 (6 bases). The CDR3 runs to 15 residues. Per germline, CDR1 SQVTM and CDR2 ANQGSEA. V lost 6 bases and J 1 base, leaving 17 bases between the germline ends. The CDR3 DNA follows: TGCAGCGTCGCCCGGGGGTCACTTGGCACAGATACGCAGTATTTT. Protein sequence: CSVARGSLGTDTQYF.

The V call is TRBV28, the J call TRBJ1-1; TRBD1 might be the D (6 bases). The V end lost 6 bases, the J end lost 4 bases, and 15 bases lay between the germline ends. CDR3 length equals 14 residues. Germline assignment: CDR1 MDHEN and CDR2 SYDVKM. CDR3 protein: CASSSTGGGTEAFF. As DNA, the CDR3 is TGTGCCAGCAGCTCCACGGGGGGCGGCACTGAAGCTTTCTTT.

This chain links TRBV12-2 with TRBJ2-7; the table names TRBD2, a call not compared with the DNA. TRBV12-2 is shown as a pseudogene. The CDR3 extends over 13 amino acids. This CDR3 reads CASRSGSAREQYF. The DNA for the CDR3 is TGTGCAAGTCGCTCCGGATCCGCGAGGGAGCAGTACTTC.

This clone was picked up a small number of times. The V and J genes are TRBV7-2 and TRBJ1-1, with 8 bases matching TRBD1. This CDR3 contains 14 residues. Trimming removed 1 base from V and 5 bases from J; junction bases left unmatched: 3. The V gene's germline CDR1 is SGHTA and CDR2 FQGNSA. Here the CDR3 reads CASSLGRGRTEAFF. As DNA, the CDR3 is TGTGCCAGCAGCTTAGGCAGGGGGCGAACTGAAGCTTTCTTT. The whole variable domain, remainder taken from reference TRBV7-2 and TRBJ1-1, is GAGVSQSPSNKVTEKGKDVELRCDPISGHTALYWYRQSLGQGLEFLIYFQGNSAPDKSGLPSDRFSAERTGGSVSTLTIQRTQQEDSAVYLCASSLGRGRTEAFFGQGTRLTVV.

The J gene is TRBJ2-7, the V gene TRBV5-1; no reliable D call. V lost 5 bases, J lost 4 bases, and 13 bases lay in between. CDR1 is SGHRS and CDR2 is YFSETQ in the germline V gene. The CDR3 is 13 residues long. The CDR3 DNA sequence: TGCGCCAGCAGTTCTTTAGCAGCATACGAGCAGTACTTC. It specifies CASSSLAAYEQYF.

This clone appeared a few times. The genes are TRBV9 and TRBJ2-2; 7 bases match TRBD2. CDR1 and CDR2 from the germline V gene are SGDLS and YYNGEE. V gave up 4 bases and J gave up 2 bases; unmatched junction bases: 5. CDR3 length: 15 residues. The CDR3 is CASSPRDYNTGELFF. As DNA, the CDR3 is TGTGCCAGCAGCCCCCGGGACTATAACACCGGGGAGCTGTTTTTT.

This clone turned up a few times. The chain links TRBV10-2 to TRBJ1-2; D is unclear. This CDR3 is 14 amino acids long. Germline V CDR1 and CDR2: WSHSY, SAAADI. V shed 3 bases and J shed 0 bases, with 8 bases lying between them. The CDR3 region is CASSEVSSNYGYTF. The CDR3 DNA sequence: TGCGCCAGCAGTGAAGTGAGTTCTAACTATGGCTACACCTTC.

The chain employs TRBV18 and TRBJ2-1; TRBD1 matches at 7 bases. J was trimmed by 5 bases and V by 6 bases; bases with no gene match: 4. The CDR3 consists of 13 residues. Germline loops: CDR1 KGHSH, CDR2 LQKENI. The CDR3 loop reads CASSPTGDNEQFF. The CDR3 DNA follows: TGTGCCAGCTCCCCAACAGGGGACAATGAGCAGTTCTTC.

Note on this clone: This specimen includes other DNA sequences encoding the same CDR3. The gene calls are TRBV2 and TRBJ1-3; no firm D call. CDR1 and CDR2 (germline): SNHLY, FYNNEI. The CDR3 is 14 residues long. Trimming shortened V by 6 bases and J by 1 base, and 10 bases separated the two germline ends. The CDR3 reads CASSWRLSGNTIYF. The CDR3 DNA follows: TGTGCCAGCAGCTGGAGGCTATCTGGAAACACCATATATTTT.

The V and J genes are TRBV5-6 and TRBJ1-5, with TRBD1 matching 9 bases. Losses at the gene ends were 5 bases for V and 3 bases for J; bases not matched to a gene: 9. CDR1 SGHDT and CDR2 YYEEEE come from the germline V gene. This CDR3 contains 16 residues. CDR3 amino acids: CASSYNRGPFNQPQHF. DNA for the CDR3: TGTGCCAGCAGTTATAACAGGGGGCCCTTCAATCAGCCCCAGCATTTT.

This clone occurred a few times. The chain carries TRBV18 and TRBJ2-7; D perhaps matches TRBD2 (6 bases). The CDR3 spans 15 residues. The V and J ends lost 8 bases and 4 bases respectively, with 21 bases between them. Germline V gene data show CDR1 as KGHSH and CDR2 as LQKENI. CDR3 nucleotide sequence: TGTGCCAGCCGACGATCCGGGACTGAGAATTACGAGCAGTACTTC. Its translation: CASRRSGTENYEQYF.

This clone has just a few counts. The chain is built from TRBV29-1 and TRBJ2-7; TRBD2 is a possible D gene (5 bases). Per germline, CDR1 SQVTM and CDR2 ANQGSEA. This CDR3 has 11 residues. With 5 bases removed from V and 2 bases from J, the gap between germline ends came to 7 bases. The CDR3 loop reads CSVLLAYEQYF. The CDR3 coding sequence is TGCAGCGTTTTACTAGCCTACGAGCAGTACTTC.

There are a few counts of this clone. The chain has TRBV5-1 and TRBJ2-5; D is perhaps TRBD1 (5 bases). Judging by the DNA end, TRBJ2-7 fits better; the J call may be wrong. CDR1 is SGHRS and CDR2 is YFSETQ in the germline V gene. The CDR3 runs 15 residues. CDR3 DNA: TGCGCCAGCAGCTTGGCCGCAGGGTCTGCGTACGAGCAGTACTTC. It translates to CASSLAAGSAYEQYF.

The rearrangement uses TRBV7-9 and TRBJ2-2; D may be TRBD1 (5 bases). V lost 5 bases, J lost 6 bases, and 25 bases lay in between. The CDR3 is 18 amino acids. Germline V gives CDR1 SEHNR, CDR2 FQNEAQ (reference sequence). The CDR3 region has the DNA TGTGCCAGCAGCCCCGGGCCTGGGGCCTATCTCATTTCCGGGGAGCTGTTTTTT. Translated: CASSPGPGAYLISGELFF.

This clone came up a few times. V is TRBV7-2 and J is TRBJ2-5, with D unresolved. V lost 2 bases to trimming and J lost 1 base, with 11 bases between them. CDR1 SGHTA and CDR2 FQGNSA come from the germline V gene. This CDR3 has 15 residues. The CDR3 loop is CASSLLAEAQETQYF. CDR3 bases: TGTGCCAGCAGCTTACTTGCTGAGGCCCAAGAGACCCAGTACTTC. The full variable domain, with the rest looked up from reference TRBV7-2 and TRBJ2-5, is GAGVSQSPSNKVTEKGKDVELRCDPISGHTALYWYRQSLGQGLEFLIYFQGNSAPDKSGLPSDRFSAERTGGSVSTLTIQRTQQEDSAVYLCASSLLAEAQETQYFGPGTRLLVL.

The V gene is TRBV10-2, the J gene TRBJ2-1, with TRBD2 matching 8 bases. The germline V gene has CDR1 WSHSY and CDR2 SAAADI. V was clipped by 2 bases and J by 0 bases; unmatched bases: 6. The CDR3 length is 17 residues. The CDR3 sequence: CASSETHSGVSYNEQFF. In DNA, the CDR3 is TGCGCCAGCAGTGAGACCCATAGCGGGGTCTCCTACAATGAGCAGTTCTTC.

Concerning this clone itself: Different DNA sequences within this sample yield the same CDR3. The CDR3 DNA is TGTGCCAGCAGCGTAGGGGGAGGCAGCACAGATACGCAGTATTTT. Protein product: CASSVGGGSTDTQYF. The J gene is TRBJ2-3, the V gene TRBV9; TRBD2 might be the D (6 bases). Germline V gene sequence: CDR1 SGDLS, CDR2 YYNGEE. CDR3 size: 15 residues. V was pared by 0 bases and J by 0 bases, with 8 bases between.

The V gene is TRBV4-1, the J gene TRBJ2-5; possibly TRBD2 for D (7 bases). Germline values: CDR1 MGHRA, CDR2 YSYEKL. Trimming took off 0 bases at V and 5 bases at J, with 16 bases between the two ends. The CDR3 contains 16 residues. CDR3 loop: CASSQDRTGGWETQYF. DNA for the CDR3: TGCGCCAGCAGCCAAGATCGAACGGGGGGCTGGGAGACCCAGTACTTC.

The rearrangement links TRBV5-4 to TRBJ1-3; 12 nucleotides agree with TRBD1. With V trimmed by 3 bases and J by 3 bases, 4 bases remained unmatched. Germline V lookup: CDR1 SGHNT, CDR2 YYREEE (reference sequence). The CDR3 sequence is 16 residues long. The CDR3 loop is CASSWGQGAVGNTIYF. CDR3 nucleotides: TGTGCCAGCAGCTGGGGACAGGGGGCGGTTGGAAACACCATATATTTT.

The CDR3 reads CASSHRDRGYEQYF. For the CDR3, the DNA is TGCGCCAGCAGCCACCGGGACAGGGGCTACGAGCAGTACTTC. The chain uses TRBV4-1 and TRBJ2-7; 10 nucleotides agree with TRBD1. The germline V gene encodes CDR1 MGHRA and CDR2 YSYEKL. The CDR3 has 14 amino acids. J lost 3 bases, V lost 3 bases, and 2 bases had no gene match.

The sample holds a few counts of this clone. The chain couples TRBV14 to TRBJ1-1; D not certain. The V end lost 1 base, the J end lost 0 bases, and 3 bases lay between the germline ends. CDR1 and CDR2 (germline): SGHDN, FVKESK. The CDR3 runs 13 residues. The CDR3 spells CASSQVMNTEAFF. The CDR3 coding sequence is TGTGCCAGCAGCCAAGTAATGAACACTGAAGCTTTCTTT. The full variable domain, completed using reference TRBV14 and TRBJ1-1, is EAGVTQFPSHSVIEKGQTVTLRCDPISGHDNLYWYRRVMGKEIKFLLHFVKESKQDESGMPNNRFLAERTGGTYSTLKVQPAELEDSGVYFCASSQVMNTEAFFGQGTRLTVV.

The J gene is TRBJ1-2, the V gene TRBV6-5; D unresolved. This CDR3 has 13 residues. CDR1 is MNHEY, CDR2 SVGAGI, per germline. V was cut by 6 bases and J by 3 bases, with 11 bases left in between. The CDR3: CASRRPKDYGYTF. In DNA, the CDR3 is TGTGCCAGCAGGCGTCCCAAAGACTATGGCTACACCTTC.

CDR3 coding DNA: TGTGCCACTGGGGACCGGCGGGGGCCCCAGCATTTT. Its protein product is CATGDRRGPQHF. The rearrangement links TRBV19 to TRBJ1-5, with D perhaps matching TRBD1 (5 bases). The germline gives CDR1 LNHDA, CDR2 SQIVND (reference sequence). Trimming shortened V by 10 bases and J by 9 bases, and 16 bases separated the two germline ends. The length of the CDR3 is 12 residues.

The J gene is TRBJ2-7, the V gene TRBV11-3, with TRBD1 identical over 9 bases. Germline V gene sequence: CDR1 SGHNT, CDR2 YENEEA. The CDR3 has 14 residues. With V trimmed by 5 bases and J by 6 bases, 8 bases remained unmatched. CDR3 amino acids: CASSPPTGGGEQYF. In DNA, the CDR3 is TGTGCCAGCAGCCCCCCCACAGGGGGCGGCGAGCAGTACTTC.

This clone was observed a few times. The J gene is TRBJ2-1, the V gene TRBV5-1; 10 bases are a match to TRBD1. Germline V lookup: CDR1 SGHRS, CDR2 YFSETQ. This CDR3 has 16 amino acids. Germline trimming cut 4 bases from V and 5 bases from J; bases unmatched to any gene: 9. As DNA, the CDR3 is TGCGCCAGCAGCCTTACCTCCGGGACAGGGGACAATGAGCAGTTCTTC. This codes for CASSLTSGTGDNEQFF. The full variable domain, in which reference TRBV5-1 and TRBJ2-1 provide the parts outside the CDR3, is KAGVTQTPRYLIKTRGQQVTLSCSPISGHRSVSWYQQTPGQGLQFLFEYFSETQRNKGNFPGRFSGRQFSNSRSEMNVSTLELGDSALYLCASSLTSGTGDNEQFFGPGTRLTVL.

The chain uses TRBV6-1 and TRBJ2-1, with 8 bases fitting TRBD1. Germline-derived CDR1 and CDR2 are MNHNS and SASEGT. The V segment lost 7 bases and the J segment 0 bases; nucleotides outside the gene matches: 2. There are 14 residues in the CDR3. DNA of the CDR3: TGTGCCAGCACCGGACAGGGCTCCTACAATGAGCAGTTCTTC. As protein: CASTGQGSYNEQFF.

The chain couples TRBV4-3 to TRBJ2-2, with 9 bases aligning to TRBD1. There are 15 residues in the CDR3. The germline V gene encodes CDR1 LGHNA and CDR2 YSLEER. V was clipped by 8 bases and J by 5 bases; unmatched bases: 9. The CDR3 region is CASGRGQGWTGELFF. The CDR3 DNA sequence: TGCGCCAGCGGGAGGGGACAGGGTTGGACCGGGGAGCTGTTTTTT.

This clone was recorded a few times. The CDR3 DNA follows: TGTGCCAGCAGCGGAGGAGGTTTTGGGGGCAGCACAGATACGCAGTATTTT. Translated, it gives CASSGGGFGGSTDTQYF. The genes are TRBV9 and TRBJ2-3, with D possibly matching TRBD1 (6 bases). Germline assignment: CDR1 SGDLS and CDR2 YYNGEE. V was shortened by 3 bases and J by 0 bases, with 17 bases between the two germline ends. This CDR3 comprises 17 residues.

The rearrangement links TRBV30 to TRBJ2-3, with D possibly matching TRBD2 (6 bases). The CDR3 spans 17 residues. Per germline, CDR1 GTSNPN and CDR2 SVGIG (reference sequence). Between the trimmed V and J ends, which lost 0 bases and 0 bases, there was a span of 16 bases. For the CDR3, the DNA is TGTGCCTGGAGTGTATCGATGTGGAGCGGGAGCACAGATACGCAGTATTTT. Its translation: CAWSVSMWSGSTDTQYF. Full variable domain (missing parts from reference TRBV30 and TRBJ2-3): SQTIHQWPATLVQPVGSPLSLECTVEGTSNPNLYWYRQAAGRGLQLLFYSVGIGQISSEVPQNLSASRPQDRQFILSSKKLLLSDSGFYLCAWSVSMWSGSTDTQYFGPGTRLTVL.